This TCR beta chain stems from a study of blood T cell repertoires in COVID-19. The V gene lost 2 bases and the J gene lost 0 bases, with 7 bases spanning the gap. CDR3 length: 13 residues. From germline, CDR1 is GTSNPN and CDR2 SVGIG (reference sequence). Sequenced by immunoSEQ multiplex PCR; TCRdb stores in-frame clones only, minus some. The table includes around 220,000 clones, 65% to 90% detected once. Material for sequencing was peripheral blood. The chain joins TRBV30 to TRBJ1-1; D might be TRBD1 (6 bases). This TCR was recovered from a woman aged 80 or over with active or convalescent COVID-19. CDR3: CAWSKGVNTEAFF. The DNA for the CDR3 is TGTGCCTGGAGTAAGGGGGTGAACACTGAAGCTTTCTTT.